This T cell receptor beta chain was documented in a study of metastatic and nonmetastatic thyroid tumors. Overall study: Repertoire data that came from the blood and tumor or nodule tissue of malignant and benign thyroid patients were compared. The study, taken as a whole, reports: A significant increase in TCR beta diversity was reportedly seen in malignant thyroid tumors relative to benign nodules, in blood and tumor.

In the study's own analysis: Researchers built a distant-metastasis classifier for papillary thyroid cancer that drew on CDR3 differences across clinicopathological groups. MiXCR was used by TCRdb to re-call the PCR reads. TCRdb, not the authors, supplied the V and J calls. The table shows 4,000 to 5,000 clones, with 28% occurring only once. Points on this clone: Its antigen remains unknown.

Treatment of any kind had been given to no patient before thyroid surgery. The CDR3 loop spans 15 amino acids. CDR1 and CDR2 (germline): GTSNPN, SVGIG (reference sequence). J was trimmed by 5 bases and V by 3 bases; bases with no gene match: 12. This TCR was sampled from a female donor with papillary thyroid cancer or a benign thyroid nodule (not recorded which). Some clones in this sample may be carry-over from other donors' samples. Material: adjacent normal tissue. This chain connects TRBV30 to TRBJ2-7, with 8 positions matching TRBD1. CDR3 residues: CAWSSGTGVFHEQYF. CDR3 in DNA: TGTGCCTGGAGCTCCGGGACAGGAGTCTTTCACGAGCAGTACTTC. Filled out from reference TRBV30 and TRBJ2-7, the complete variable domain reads SQTIHQWPATLVQPVGSPLSLECTVEGTSNPNLYWYRQAAGRGLQLLFYSVGIGQISSEVPQNLSASRPQDRQFILSSKKLLLSDSGFYLCAWSSGTGVFHEQYFGPGTRLTVT.